Each of the 28 T cell receptor beta chains below was sequenced from the same sample in a study of cytomegalovirus exposure and HLA in healthy donors. PCR primers comprised 60 Vbeta and 13 Jbeta primers. Sequenced by immunoSEQ multiplex PCR; TCRdb stores in-frame clones only, minus some. This table has more than 85,000 clones, roughly three fifths appearing once. The sequencing sample was made of PBMCs. The receptors stem from a woman aged 25 to 45 in good health and CMV-seronegative.

The chain is built from TRBV14 and TRBJ2-7; 8 bases line up with TRBD2. Germline V gene lookup returns CDR1 SGHDN and CDR2 FVKESK. CDR3 size: 15 residues. V was pared by 0 bases and J by 1 base, with 2 bases of the junction left unmatched. Written as DNA, the CDR3 is TGTGCCAGCAGCCAAGATCAGCGGGAGTCCTACGAGCAGTACTTC. It translates to CASSQDQRESYEQYF.

The chain combines TRBV27 with TRBJ1-1; D remains ambiguous. V dropped 2 bases and J dropped 5 bases, with 12 bases sitting between them. This CDR3 has 14 residues. Looked up from germline, CDR1 is MNHEY and CDR2 is SMNVEV (reference sequence). The CDR3 DNA sequence: TGTGCCAGCAGTTTACAATACTCCGAGACTGAAGCTTTCTTT. Its translation: CASSLQYSETEAFF.

The V gene is TRBV7-9, the J gene TRBJ2-5; D uncertain. Germline loops: CDR1 SEHNR, CDR2 FQNEAQ (reference sequence). Trimming stripped 5 bases from V and 5 bases from J, with 9 bases between. The CDR3 consists of 12 residues. The CDR3, as DNA: TGTGCCAGCAGCATTGCCGGGGAGACCCAGTACTTC. Its protein is CASSIAGETQYF.

This clone was observed a handful of times. The chain uses TRBV29-1 and TRBJ2-5; no clear D. Trimming shortened V by 3 bases and J by 5 bases, and 10 bases separated the two germline ends. The CDR3 runs 12 residues. Germline loops: CDR1 SQVTM, CDR2 ANQGSEA. The CDR3 DNA follows: TGCAGCGTTGAGAGGCAGCAGGAGACCCAGTACTTC. Its translation: CSVERQQETQYF.

V usage is TRBV27 and J usage is TRBJ1-5; 7 bases line up with TRBD1. The germline gives CDR1 MNHEY, CDR2 SMNVEV (reference sequence). The V gene end was trimmed by 3 bases and the J gene end by 5 bases; junction bases not matched to a gene: 4. The CDR3 covers 14 residues. The CDR3 DNA reads TGTGCCAGCAGTTTTCGAGGGACAGATCAGCCCCAGCATTTT. It codes for CASSFRGTDQPQHF.

The genes are TRBV2 and TRBJ2-3; TRBD1 agrees at 7 bases. CDR3 length: 13 amino acids. V lost 10 bases, J lost 2 bases, and 6 bases stayed unmatched. CDR1 and CDR2 from the germline V gene are SNHLY and FYNNEI. CDR3: CATRQGNTDTQYF. Here the CDR3 DNA reads TGTGCCACCAGACAGGGAAACACAGATACGCAGTATTTT.

The chain joins TRBV18 to TRBJ2-1, with 7 bases matching TRBD1. CDR3 length equals 15 residues. Germline V gene data show CDR1 as KGHSH and CDR2 as LQKENI. Trimming removed 5 bases from V and 1 base from J; junction bases left unmatched: 5. The DNA of the CDR3 is TGTGCCAGCTCAACCGAACAGGGGTCCTACAATGAGCAGTTCTTC. It yields the protein CASSTEQGSYNEQFF.

This chain uses TRBV7-2 with TRBJ2-3, with D uncertain. The CDR3 consists of 12 residues. Germline CDR1 is SGHTA and CDR2 is FQGNSA. The germline V and J ends were trimmed by 1 base and 7 bases, with 6 bases remaining between them. CDR3 DNA sequence: TGTGCCAGCAGCTTAGATTTAAATACGCAGTATTTT. As protein: CASSLDLNTQYF.

This chain joins TRBV5-4 and TRBJ2-7; TRBD1 matches at 7 bases. The CDR3 is 14 residues long. V shed 2 bases and J 6 bases; nucleotides not matched to a gene: 8. Germline-derived CDR1 and CDR2 are SGHNT and YYREEE (reference sequence). The CDR3 here is CASSFPIQGSEQYF. CDR3 nucleotide sequence: TGTGCCAGCAGCTTCCCAATACAGGGGAGCGAGCAGTACTTC.

This chain joins TRBV10-2 and TRBJ2-1; possibly TRBD1 for D (5 bases). This CDR3 has 13 amino acids. Germline V lookup: CDR1 WSHSY, CDR2 SAAADI. V was cut by 3 bases and J by 8 bases, with 11 bases left in between. The CDR3 spells CASSENRRDEQFF. DNA for the CDR3: TGCGCCAGCAGTGAAAACAGGAGAGATGAGCAGTTCTTC.

The chain combines TRBV7-9 with TRBJ2-3; 16 bases are shared with TRBD2. This CDR3 has 19 residues. V was clipped by 4 bases and J by 1 base; unmatched bases: 8. CDR1 is SEHNR and CDR2 is FQNEAQ in the germline V gene (reference sequence). CDR3 bases: TGTGCCAGCAGCTGGACCGGGACTAGCGGGGGGGGACGCACAGATACGCAGTATTTT. Translation: CASSWTGTSGGGRTDTQYF.

This chain joins TRBV9 and TRBJ2-5; 10 bases map to TRBD2. V lost 0 bases to trimming and J lost 2 bases; unmatched junction nucleotides: 7. Germline V lookup: CDR1 SGDLS, CDR2 YYNGEE. This CDR3 has 17 amino acids. CDR3 loop: CASSVASSGGLQETQYF. The DNA of the CDR3 is TGTGCCAGCAGCGTAGCTTCTAGCGGGGGCCTTCAAGAGACCCAGTACTTC. Combining the CDR3 with reference TRBV9 and TRBJ2-5 gives the whole variable domain DSGVTQTPKHLITATGQRVTLRCSPRSGDLSVYWYQQSLDQGLQFLIQYYNGEERAKGNILERFSAQQFPDLHSELNLSSLELGDSALYFCASSVASSGGLQETQYFGPGTRLLVL.

J is TRBJ2-7 and V is TRBV6-6; perhaps TRBD2 as D (5 bases). Germline values: CDR1 MNHNY, CDR2 SVGAGI (reference sequence). Trimming pared 6 bases from V and 5 bases from J, leaving 17 bases between. The CDR3 is 14 amino acids. The CDR3 bases are TGTGCCAGCAGCCGGGGATCAGCGGTCGACGAGCAGTACTTC. It encodes CASSRGSAVDEQYF.

The J gene is TRBJ1-6, the V gene TRBV4-2; D is uncertain. The germline V and J ends were trimmed by 0 bases and 9 bases, with 21 bases remaining between them. Germline CDR1 and CDR2: LGHNA and YNFKEQ. CDR3 length: 18 amino acids. CDR3 DNA: TGTGCCAGCAGCCAAGAGAGGGCCAGCTCTGTGGAGATTTCACCCCTCCACTTT. The encoded protein is CASSQERASSVEISPLHF.

The V and J genes are TRBV5-6 and TRBJ2-5, with 10 bases aligning to TRBD2. This CDR3 contains 17 residues. Germline V gene lookup returns CDR1 SGHDT and CDR2 YYEEEE. Unmatched junction bases numbered 10, after V lost 0 bases and J lost 5 bases. CDR3 DNA: TGTGCCAGCAGCTTGGGGGGTAGCGGGGGGCTTCGGGAGACCCAGTACTTC. Amino acids: CASSLGGSGGLRETQYF.

The chain recombines TRBV7-2 with TRBJ2-5, with a possible D match to TRBD2 (5 bases). Germline CDR1 reads SGHTA; CDR2 reads FQGNSA. Trimming took off 1 base at V and 2 bases at J, with 14 bases between the two ends. The CDR3 is 16 residues long. CDR3 region: CASSLGLGSGQETQYF. CDR3 sequence (DNA): TGTGCCAGCAGCTTAGGTTTGGGGAGCGGTCAAGAGACCCAGTACTTC.

This sequence joins TRBV7-3 and TRBJ1-2; 7 positions match TRBD1. CDR1 and CDR2 (germline): SGHTA, FQGTGA. After removal of 4 bases from V and 3 bases from J, the junction contained 5 bases not matched to a gene. CDR3 size: 14 residues. CDR3: CASSSGGTDYGYTF. DNA for the CDR3: TGTGCCAGCAGCTCTGGGGGGACAGACTATGGCTACACCTTC.

The V call is TRBV9, the J call TRBJ1-4; 9 bases fit TRBD1. Germline CDR1 reads SGDLS; CDR2 reads YYNGEE. V dropped 3 bases and J dropped 8; count of bases not matched to a gene: 5. The CDR3 totals 14 residues. The CDR3 sequence is CASSGGQGYEKLFF. The CDR3 nucleotides read TGTGCCAGCAGCGGGGGACAGGGATACGAAAAACTGTTTTTT.

There are a few counts of this clone. This chain joins TRBV10-3 and TRBJ2-7; 8 bases map to TRBD1. Germline CDR1 ENHRY, CDR2 SYGVKD. This CDR3 contains 15 residues. V lost 3 bases, J lost 5 bases, and 9 bases stayed unmatched. CDR3 region: CAISEVAGGGDEQYF. For the CDR3, the DNA is TGTGCCATCAGTGAAGTGGCAGGGGGCGGAGACGAGCAGTACTTC.

This sequence joins TRBV19 and TRBJ1-1, with 7 bases fitting TRBD1. Germline V gene data show CDR1 as LNHDA and CDR2 as SQIVND (reference sequence). CDR3 size: 14 residues. Trimming at V came to 6 bases and at J to 0 bases, leaving 4 bases not matched to a gene. The CDR3 DNA follows: TGTGCCAGTAGGCCGACAGGGATGAACACTGAAGCTTTCTTT. Protein: CASRPTGMNTEAFF.

This clone was counted only a few times. The rearrangement links TRBV4-3 to TRBJ2-1, with D maybe TRBD2 (6 bases). Trimming cost V 1 base and J 7 bases, with 11 bases left between them. The CDR3 has 14 amino acids. Germline V lookup: CDR1 LGHNA, CDR2 YSLEER. CDR3 sequence (DNA): TGCGCCAGCAGCCAAGTGGGACTTCCGAATGAGCAGTTCTTC. This codes for CASSQVGLPNEQFF.

V is TRBV2 and J is TRBJ2-3, with 9 bases lining up with TRBD1. CDR1 is SNHLY and CDR2 is FYNNEI in the germline V gene. The CDR3 loop spans 15 amino acids. Trimming took 3 bases from V and 2 from J; bases not matched to a gene: 3. Here the CDR3 DNA reads TGTGCCAGCAGTGATGGGACAGGGCTCACAGATACGCAGTATTTT. It specifies CASSDGTGLTDTQYF.

The J gene is TRBJ2-1, the V gene TRBV10-3; TRBD1 matches 7 bases. V was pared by 4 bases and J by 2 bases, with 2 bases of the junction left unmatched. The V gene's germline CDR1 is ENHRY and CDR2 SYGVKD. This CDR3 is built from 14 residues. CDR3: CAISGTGAYNEQFF. CDR3 in DNA: TGTGCCATCAGTGGGACAGGAGCCTACAATGAGCAGTTCTTC.

V and J are TRBV28 and TRBJ2-3; no firm D call. Germline V lookup: CDR1 MDHEN, CDR2 SYDVKM. V was cut by 6 bases and J by 1 base, with 17 bases left in between. This CDR3 has 16 amino acids. CDR3 sequence (DNA): TGTGCCAGCAGCCGCAGTAACCTCCGGGGCACAGATACGCAGTATTTT. It yields the protein CASSRSNLRGTDTQYF. Full variable domain (missing parts from reference TRBV28 and TRBJ2-3): DVKVTQSSRYLVKRTGEKVFLECVQDMDHENMFWYRQDPGLGLRLIYFSYDVKMKEKGDIPEGYSVSREKKERFSLILESASTNQTSMYLCASSRSNLRGTDTQYFGPGTRLTVL.

V is TRBV7-2 and J is TRBJ1-4; 9 bases agree with TRBD1. CDR1 SGHTA and CDR2 FQGNSA come from the germline V gene. V shed 3 bases, J shed 8 bases, and the junction held 1 base outside the gene matches. This CDR3 is 13 amino acids long. CDR3: CASSFGQGEKLFF. The CDR3 nucleotides are TGTGCCAGCAGCTTTGGACAGGGGGAAAAACTGTTTTTT.

The genes are TRBV6-6 and TRBJ1-6, with TRBD1 identical over 7 bases. V lost 8 bases to trimming and J lost 10 bases; unmatched junction nucleotides: 8. The germline CDR1 and CDR2 sequences are MNHNY and SVGAGI (reference sequence). The CDR3 consists of 13 residues. Here the CDR3 DNA reads TGTGCCAGCCGACAGGGTAGTGAGTCACCCCTCCACTTT. It encodes CASRQGSESPLHF.

This chain joins TRBV6-5 and TRBJ2-1; a weak D match, TRBD2 (6 bases). The germline gives CDR1 MNHEY, CDR2 SVGAGI. This CDR3 contains 12 residues. Trimming removed 1 base from V and 9 bases from J, with 7 bases in between. The CDR3 DNA reads as TGTGCCAGCAGTTACTTGGGAGGTGAGCAGTTCTTC. This codes for CASSYLGGEQFF.

This clone showed up just a few times. The V gene is TRBV2, the J gene TRBJ2-1; a weak D match, TRBD2 (7 bases). V lost 6 bases and J 4 bases, leaving 16 bases between the germline ends. The CDR3 contains 15 residues. CDR1 is SNHLY and CDR2 is FYNNEI in the germline V gene. In DNA form, the CDR3 reads TGTGCCAGCAGGGATCAGGGGAGGGGATACAATGAGCAGTTCTTC. Protein: CASRDQGRGYNEQFF.